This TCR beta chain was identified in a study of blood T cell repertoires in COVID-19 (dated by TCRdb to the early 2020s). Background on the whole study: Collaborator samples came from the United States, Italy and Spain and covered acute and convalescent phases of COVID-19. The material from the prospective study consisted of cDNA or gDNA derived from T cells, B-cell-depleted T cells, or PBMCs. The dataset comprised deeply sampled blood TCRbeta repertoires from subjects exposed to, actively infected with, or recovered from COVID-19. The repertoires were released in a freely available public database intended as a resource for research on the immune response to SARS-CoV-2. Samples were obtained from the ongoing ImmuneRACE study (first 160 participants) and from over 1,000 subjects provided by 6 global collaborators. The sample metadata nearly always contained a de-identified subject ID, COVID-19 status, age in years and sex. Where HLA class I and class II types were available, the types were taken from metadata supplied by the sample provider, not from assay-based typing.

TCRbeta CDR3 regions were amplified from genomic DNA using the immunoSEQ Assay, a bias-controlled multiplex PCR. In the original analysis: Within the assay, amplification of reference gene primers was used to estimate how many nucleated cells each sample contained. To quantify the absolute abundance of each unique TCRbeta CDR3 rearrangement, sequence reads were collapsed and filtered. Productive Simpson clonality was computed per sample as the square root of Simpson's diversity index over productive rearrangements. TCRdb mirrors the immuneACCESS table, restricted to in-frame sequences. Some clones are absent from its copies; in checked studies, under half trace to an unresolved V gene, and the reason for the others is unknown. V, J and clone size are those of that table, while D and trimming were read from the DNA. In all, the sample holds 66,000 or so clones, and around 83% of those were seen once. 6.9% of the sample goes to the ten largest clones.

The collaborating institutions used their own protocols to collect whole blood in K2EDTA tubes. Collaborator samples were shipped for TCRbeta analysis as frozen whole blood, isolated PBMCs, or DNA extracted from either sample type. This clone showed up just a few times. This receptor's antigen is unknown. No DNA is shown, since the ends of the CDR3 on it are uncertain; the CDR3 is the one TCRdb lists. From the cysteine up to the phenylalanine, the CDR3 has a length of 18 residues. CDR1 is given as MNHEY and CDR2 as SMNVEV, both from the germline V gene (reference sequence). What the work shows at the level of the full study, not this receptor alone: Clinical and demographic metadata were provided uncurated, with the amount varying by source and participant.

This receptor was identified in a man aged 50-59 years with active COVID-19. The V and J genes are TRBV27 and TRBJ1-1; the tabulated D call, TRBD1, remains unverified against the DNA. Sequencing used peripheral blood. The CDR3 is CASSSPTGFGNGNTEAFF.